This T cell receptor (beta chain) is drawn from a study of blood T cell repertoires in COVID-19. Produced via immunoSEQ multiplex PCR; TCRdb's table is partial and in-frame only. The sample consists of 130,000 to 150,000 clones, 70% to 85% of them appearing once. The CDR3 runs to 13 residues. The V end was cut by 5 bases, the J end by 6 bases, with 11 bases between. Germline CDR1 SGHTA, CDR2 FQGNSA. The sequence derives from a woman aged 80 or over with acute or convalescent COVID-19. V usage is TRBV7-2 and J usage is TRBJ1-5; possibly TRBD1 for D (5 bases). The source material was peripheral blood. The CDR3 nucleotides read TGTGCCAGCAGCGAAACAGGATTTCAGCCCCAGCATTTT. The encoded protein is CASSETGFQPQHF.